The 28 T cell receptor beta chains below come from one sample, sequenced in a study of blood T cell repertoires in COVID-19. Only in-frame clones appear in the TCRdb table, and some are missing; sequencing was by immunoSEQ multiplex PCR. The profile shows about 150,000 clones, around 83% of them singletons. The material sequenced was PBMCs or T cells enriched from blood (not recorded which). The receptors come from a man in his fifties who had recovered from COVID-19.

V usage is TRBV7-2 and J usage is TRBJ1-6, with no clear D. Germline CDR1 is SGHTA and CDR2 is FQGNSA. This CDR3 has 15 amino acids. V lost 7 bases to trimming and J lost 5 bases, with 15 bases between them. As DNA, the CDR3 is TGTGCCAGCACCCCAGTGGGGAGGGATAATTCACCCCTCCACTTT. Its translation is CASTPVGRDNSPLHF. Together with reference TRBV7-2 and TRBJ1-6, the CDR3 gives the full variable domain: GAGVSQSPSNKVTEKGKDVELRCDPISGHTALYWYRQSLGQGLEFLIYFQGNSAPDKSGLPSDRFSAERTGGSVSTLTIQRTQQEDSAVYLCASTPVGRDNSPLHFGNGTRLTVT.

The chain joins TRBV29-1 to TRBJ1-5, with D unclear. This CDR3 is built from 11 residues. Trimming left V 7 bases short and J 7 bases short, with 11 bases between. Germline CDR1 and CDR2: SQVTM and ANQGSEA. The CDR3 coding sequence is TGCAGCGCCCACAGTTTGCAGCCCCAGCATTTT. It encodes CSAHSLQPQHF.

V usage is TRBV11-1 and J usage is TRBJ2-5, with 9 bases lining up with TRBD2. J gave up 5 bases and V 1 base, and 8 bases lay outside the gene matches. The germline V gene has CDR1 SGHAT and CDR2 FQDESV (reference sequence). The CDR3 runs 16 residues. The CDR3 loop reads CASSLVGRGGPETQYF. CDR3 nucleotides: TGTGCCAGCAGCTTAGTTGGGCGGGGGGGCCCGGAGACCCAGTACTTC.

The chain has TRBV7-2 and TRBJ1-1; TRBD1 agrees at 7 bases. The V gene end was trimmed by 3 bases and the J gene end by 0 bases; junction bases not matched to a gene: 1. The germline gives CDR1 SGHTA, CDR2 FQGNSA. The CDR3 length is 14 residues. CDR3 in DNA: TGTGCCAGCAGCTTGAGGGGGCTGAACACTGAAGCTTTCTTT. Its translation is CASSLRGLNTEAFF.

The chain recombines TRBV20-1 with TRBJ2-3; D unresolved. The CDR3 loop spans 13 amino acids. Germline V lookup: CDR1 DFQATT, CDR2 SNEGSKA (reference sequence). V shed 3 bases and J shed 6 bases, with 13 bases lying between them. CDR3 DNA sequence: TGCAGTGCTAGTCCCCAAGCCGGGGATACGCAGTATTTT. Residues: CSASPQAGDTQYF.

The V and J genes are TRBV27 and TRBJ2-2; 12 nucleotides align to TRBD2. CDR1 and CDR2 (germline): MNHEY, SMNVEV (reference sequence). This CDR3 spans 19 amino acids. V dropped 0 bases and J dropped 1; count of bases not matched to a gene: 6. The CDR3 reads CASSLSTLAGGRNTGELFF. CDR3 in DNA: TGTGCCAGCAGTTTATCGACGCTAGCGGGGGGGAGGAACACCGGGGAGCTGTTTTTT.

The CDR3 loop is CASSQGLAGYWGEQFF. CDR3 nucleotides: TGTGCCAGCAGCCAAGGCTTAGCGGGGTATTGGGGTGAGCAGTTCTTC. The rearrangement links TRBV3-1 (or the pseudogene TRBV3-2) to TRBJ2-1, with 8 bases identical to TRBD2. J gave up 9 bases and V 1 base, and 11 bases lay outside the gene matches. Germline CDR1 reads LGHDT; CDR2 reads YNNKEL (reference sequence). This CDR3 contains 16 residues.

The chain carries TRBV27 and TRBJ2-1; maybe TRBD2 (6 bases). The germline V and J ends were trimmed by 4 bases and 16 bases, with 14 bases remaining between them. Germline V gene sequence: CDR1 MNHEY, CDR2 SMNVEV (reference sequence). CDR3 length: 11 amino acids. CDR3 bases: TGTGCCAGCAGTTCGGGACTCCTTCCATTCTTC. Translating it yields CASSSGLLPFF.

This clone was seen once. V and J are TRBV7-9 and TRBJ2-3; D remains unclear. CDR1 is SEHNR and CDR2 is FQNEAQ in the germline V gene (reference sequence). The germline V and J ends were trimmed by 6 bases and 8 bases, with 12 bases remaining between them. This CDR3 has 12 amino acids. This CDR3 reads CASSSPRSTQYF. The CDR3 DNA reads TGTGCCAGCAGTTCCCCCCGTAGTACGCAGTATTTT.

V and J are TRBV5-1 and TRBJ1-2; TRBD1 aligns across 9 bases. CDR3 length equals 13 residues. Per the germline V gene, CDR1 is SGHRS and CDR2 is YFSETQ. V was pared by 5 bases and J by 8 bases, with 7 bases of the junction left unmatched. The CDR3 DNA sequence: TGCGCCAGCAGGGAAGGGACAGGGCACGGCTACACCTTC. It yields the protein CASREGTGHGYTF.

The rearrangement uses TRBV7-3 and TRBJ2-4; D perhaps matches TRBD2 (5 bases). The germline V gene encodes CDR1 SGHTA and CDR2 FQGTGA. CDR3 size: 15 residues. The V and J ends lost 2 bases and 0 bases respectively, with 8 bases between them. The CDR3 here is CASSLRRAAKNIQYF. The CDR3 DNA follows: TGTGCCAGCAGCTTACGGCGGGCAGCCAAAAACATTCAGTACTTC.

The chain has TRBV20-1 and TRBJ2-7; TRBD2 matches 7 bases. Germline CDR1 reads DFQATT; CDR2 reads SNEGSKA (reference sequence). This CDR3 comprises 14 residues. The junction had 10 bases not matched to a gene; V was cut back by 3 bases and J by 5 bases. CDR3 bases: TGCAGTGCTAGTTCAGCGGGGATCCTTCACGAGCAGTACTTC. Translation: CSASSAGILHEQYF.

This clone occurred a few times. The chain employs TRBV15 and TRBJ1-2, with D uncertain. Germline-derived CDR1 and CDR2 are LNHNV and YYDKDF (reference sequence). This CDR3 has 13 residues. Trimming left V 3 bases short and J 2 bases short, with 7 bases between. In DNA form, the CDR3 reads TGTGCCACCAGCAGCGACGGGAACTATGGCTACACCTTC. The encoded protein is CATSSDGNYGYTF.

This chain joins TRBV9 and TRBJ2-1; D is unclear. Deletions cut 4 bases from V and 4 bases from J, with 15 bases between. This CDR3 comprises 15 residues. CDR1 and CDR2 (germline): SGDLS, YYNGEE. The CDR3 here is CASSTHETPYNEQFF. DNA of the CDR3: TGTGCCAGCAGCACCCACGAGACACCATACAATGAGCAGTTCTTC.

This clone was found once. The chain carries TRBV29-1 and TRBJ1-2; TRBD1 is a possible D gene (5 bases). Trimming stripped 4 bases from V and 3 bases from J, with 9 bases between. Germline V gene sequence: CDR1 SQVTM, CDR2 ANQGSEA. This CDR3 region has 12 residues. The CDR3 DNA is TGCAGCGTTGGGGCGACAGACTATGGCTACACCTTC. This sequence encodes CSVGATDYGYTF.

This chain links TRBV7-2 with TRBJ2-2, with TRBD2 matching over 8 bases. With V trimmed by 5 bases and J by 4 bases, 12 bases remained unmatched. This CDR3 is 17 amino acids long. Looked up from germline, CDR1 is SGHTA and CDR2 is FQGNSA. This CDR3 reads CASSPESLGLVTGELFF. The CDR3 nucleotides read TGTGCCAGCAGCCCAGAAAGTTTGGGACTAGTCACCGGGGAGCTGTTTTTT.

This clone came up a few times. CDR3 in amino acids: CASSLVTGANEQYF. The CDR3 nucleotides read TGCGCCAGCAGCTTGGTAACAGGGGCTAACGAGCAGTACTTC. V gene TRBV5-1 combines with J gene TRBJ2-7; 7 bases align to TRBD1. In germline, CDR1 is SGHRS, CDR2 YFSETQ. This CDR3 contains 14 residues. V trimming: 0 bases; J trimming: 5 bases; junction bases outside the gene matches: 5. The full variable domain, its missing parts supplied by reference TRBV5-1 and TRBJ2-7, is KAGVTQTPRYLIKTRGQQVTLSCSPISGHRSVSWYQQTPGQGLQFLFEYFSETQRNKGNFPGRFSGRQFSNSRSEMNVSTLELGDSALYLCASSLVTGANEQYFGPGTRLTVT.

The V call is TRBV28, the J call TRBJ2-7, with a possible D match to TRBD1 (5 bases). CDR1 is MDHEN, CDR2 SYDVKM, per germline. The CDR3 has 16 amino acids. The germline V and J ends were trimmed by 3 bases and 0 bases, with 15 bases remaining between them. CDR3 amino acids: CASSFPRQPGSYEQYF. In nucleotides, the CDR3 is TGTGCCAGCAGTTTCCCCCGACAGCCTGGCTCCTACGAGCAGTACTTC.

This clone was seen only a few times. The V call is TRBV6-2 or TRBV6-3, the J call TRBJ1-1; D gene ambiguous. The CDR3 has 12 amino acids. Germline V gene sequence: CDR1 MNHEY, CDR2 SVGEGT. V lost 3 bases and J lost 11, with 13 bases in between. CDR3 residues: CASSYGGKAAFF. The CDR3 region has the DNA TGTGCCAGCAGTTATGGAGGGAAGGCGGCTTTCTTT.

V usage is TRBV4-3 and J usage is TRBJ1-2, with D possibly TRBD1 on 5 matching bases. V gave up 3 bases and J gave up 5 bases, with 16 bases separating them. The germline gives CDR1 LGHNA, CDR2 YSLEER. CDR3 length equals 15 residues. CDR3 region: CASSQGLWGGYGYTF. CDR3 sequence (DNA): TGCGCCAGCAGCCAGGGCCTATGGGGGGGGTATGGCTACACCTTC.

The genes are TRBV27 and TRBJ1-5, with D unresolved. The germline CDR1 and CDR2 sequences are MNHEY and SMNVEV (reference sequence). The CDR3 length is 15 residues. V gave up 4 bases and J gave up 0 bases, with 10 bases separating them. DNA for the CDR3: TGTGCCAGCAGTTCGGCCAGGCATAGCAATCAGCCCCAGCATTTT. Its translation is CASSSARHSNQPQHF.

This clone was recorded once. The chain couples TRBV5-4 to TRBJ2-2; 12 bases match TRBD1. Germline CDR1 and CDR2: SGHNT and YYREEE (reference sequence). There are 14 residues in the CDR3. Trimming removed 7 bases from V and 8 bases from J; junction bases left unmatched: 6. The CDR3 bases are TGTGCCAGCGCTGGGACAGGGGGCGCGGGGGAGCTGTTTTTT. This translates into CASAGTGGAGELFF.

Only one count was recorded for this clone. The chain is built from TRBV7-4 and TRBJ2-1; 11 nucleotides line up with TRBD2. There are 15 residues in the CDR3. V gave up 1 base and J gave up 11 bases; unmatched junction bases: 7. Per the germline V gene, CDR1 is SGHVT and CDR2 is SQSDAQ. CDR3 sequence: CASSLGASGGPKQFF. In DNA form, the CDR3 reads TGTGCCAGCAGCTTAGGAGCTAGCGGGGGGCCAAAGCAGTTCTTC.

The chain combines TRBV5-1 with TRBJ2-1; 10 nucleotides match TRBD2. Germline V gene lookup returns CDR1 SGHRS and CDR2 YFSETQ. This CDR3 region has 15 residues. The trim removed 2 bases at V and 2 bases at J, leaving 1 base unmatched. The CDR3 region has the DNA TGCGCCAGCAGCTTACTAGCGGGGACCTACAATGAGCAGTTCTTC. Its translation is CASSLLAGTYNEQFF.

The CDR3 here is CASSWTGGQETQYF. DNA of the CDR3: TGTGCCAGCAGCTGGACAGGGGGCCAAGAGACCCAGTACTTC. V and J are TRBV5-4 and TRBJ2-5; 10 positions match TRBD1. This CDR3 region has 14 residues. Germline CDR1 SGHNT, CDR2 YYREEE (reference sequence). V lost 3 bases, J lost 1 base, and 0 bases stayed unmatched.

This clone was observed a handful of times. The V call is TRBV28, the J call TRBJ1-5; 11 bases line up with TRBD1. The CDR3 loop spans 17 amino acids. Trimming removed 3 bases from V and 1 base from J; junction bases left unmatched: 5. Germline V gives CDR1 MDHEN, CDR2 SYDVKM. The CDR3 reads CASSLRTGGESNQPQHF. The CDR3, as DNA: TGTGCCAGCAGTTTGCGGACAGGGGGCGAAAGCAATCAGCCCCAGCATTTT.

This clone was seen a handful of times. This chain uses TRBV2 with TRBJ1-1; D is perhaps TRBD1 (6 bases). This CDR3 comprises 15 residues. V dropped 1 base and J dropped 5 bases, with 14 bases sitting between them. From germline, CDR1 is SNHLY and CDR2 FYNNEI. The CDR3 loop reads CASSEGGWGLTEAFF. The CDR3 nucleotides are TGTGCCAGCAGTGAAGGAGGGTGGGGGCTAACTGAAGCTTTCTTT. The variable domain in full, completed from reference TRBV2 and TRBJ1-1, reads EPEVTQTPSHQVTQMGQEVILRCVPISNHLYFYWYRQILGQKVEFLVSFYNNEISEKSEIFDDQFSVERPDGSNFTLKIRSTKLEDSAMYFCASSEGGWGLTEAFFGQGTRLTVV.

This clone was observed a handful of times. The gene calls are TRBV18 and TRBJ2-7; TRBD2 agrees at 16 bases. This CDR3 is built from 16 residues. V lost 2 bases, J lost 4 bases, and 2 bases stayed unmatched. Germline CDR1 and CDR2: KGHSH and LQKENI. The CDR3 DNA follows: TGTGCCAGCTCACCAGGGACTAGCGGGGGGGCTTACGAGCAGTACTTC. The encoded protein is CASSPGTSGGAYEQYF.